This TCR beta chain was obtained from a study of blood T cell repertoires in COVID-19. Study-level background: Samples came from the United States, Italy and Spain, spanning acute and convalescent COVID-19.

Trimming cost V 3 bases and J 5 bases, with 8 bases left between them. The germline gives CDR1 SGHVS, CDR2 FNYEAQ. This CDR3 has 13 residues. Here immunoSEQ multiplex PCR was the method, and the copy in TCRdb shows in-frame clones only, minus some. The sample lists 79,000 or so clones; approximately 86% were seen once. The sample comprised peripheral blood. The receptor's source is a human donor in a cohort sampled during active COVID-19. V gene TRBV7-6 combines with J gene TRBJ1-5, with D hard to call. The CDR3 reads CASSLGSDQPQHF. The DNA of the CDR3 is TGTGCCAGCAGCTTGGGCAGTGATCAGCCCCAGCATTTT. Combining the CDR3 with reference TRBV7-6 and TRBJ1-5 gives the whole variable domain GAGVSQSPRYKVTKRGQDVALRCDPISGHVSLYWYRQALGQGPEFLTYFNYEAQQDKSGLPNDRFSAERPEGSISTLTIQRTEQRDSAMYRCASSLGSDQPQHFGDGTRLSIL.